Each of the 18 T cell receptor beta chains below was sequenced from the same sample in a study of blood T cell repertoires in COVID-19. Sequencing was performed with immunoSEQ multiplex PCR; in TCRdb, only in-frame clones are kept and a portion is missing. The table lists approximately 470,000 clones, around 87% of them singletons, with approximately 0.7% in the top ten. Sequencing used PBMCs or T cells enriched from blood (not recorded which). The receptors here all came from a woman aged 18 to 35 who had recovered from COVID-19.

CDR3 residues: CATSRTLNSGGSSYEQYF. CDR3 in DNA: TGTGCCACCAGCAGAACCCTAAATAGCGGGGGAAGCTCCTACGAGCAGTACTTC. The rearrangement uses TRBV15 and TRBJ2-7, with 9 bases matching TRBD2. The junction had 11 bases not matched to a gene; V was cut back by 2 bases and J by 0 bases. The CDR3 runs to 18 residues. Per germline, CDR1 LNHNV and CDR2 YYDKDF (reference sequence). Using reference TRBV15 and TRBJ2-7 for the parts outside the CDR3, the full variable domain is DAMVIQNPRYQVTQFGKPVTLSCSQTLNHNVMYWYQQKSSQAPKLLFHYYDKDFNNEADTPDNFQSRRPNTSFCFLDIRSPGLGDTAMYLCATSRTLNSGGSSYEQYFGPGTRLTVT.

This clone was counted between two and nine times. This chain uses TRBV30 with TRBJ1-5; D may be TRBD1 (5 bases). Germline values: CDR1 GTSNPN, CDR2 SVGIG (reference sequence). Between the trimmed V and J ends, which lost 2 bases and 3 bases, there was a span of 8 bases. This CDR3 contains 13 residues. The CDR3, as DNA: TGTGCCTGGAGTCAGGGCACCAATCAGCCCCAGCATTTT. Translating it yields CAWSQGTNQPQHF.

The chain recombines TRBV5-1 with TRBJ2-1, with D perhaps TRBD2 (5 bases). The germline gives CDR1 SGHRS, CDR2 YFSETQ. The CDR3 is made up of 12 amino acids. Deletions cut 2 bases from V and 8 bases from J, with 8 bases between. CDR3 sequence reads: CASSFDYDEQFF. DNA of the CDR3: TGCGCCAGCAGCTTCGACTATGATGAGCAGTTCTTC. Full variable domain (remainder filled in from reference TRBV5-1 and TRBJ2-1): KAGVTQTPRYLIKTRGQQVTLSCSPISGHRSVSWYQQTPGQGLQFLFEYFSETQRNKGNFPGRFSGRQFSNSRSEMNVSTLELGDSALYLCASSFDYDEQFFGPGTRLTVL.

The gene calls are TRBV5-1 and TRBJ1-4, with 7 bases identical to TRBD1. V was clipped by 3 bases and J by 4 bases; unmatched bases: 3. The CDR3 has 14 amino acids. Germline-derived CDR1 and CDR2 are SGHRS and YFSETQ. The CDR3 sequence: CASSSGQINEKLFF. CDR3 DNA sequence: TGCGCCAGCAGCTCGGGACAGATTAATGAAAAACTGTTTTTT.

The chain uses TRBV19 and TRBJ2-7; 9 bases line up with TRBD2. The CDR3 has 10 amino acids. Germline V gene data show CDR1 as LNHDA and CDR2 as SQIVND (reference sequence). This chain's CDR3 is CGGGAYEQYF. In nucleotides, the CDR3 is TGTGGCGGGGGGGCCTACGAGCAGTACTTC.

This rearrangement joins TRBV30 to TRBJ2-5, with 9 bases matching TRBD1. Trimming removed 2 bases from V and 5 bases from J; junction bases left unmatched: 6. The CDR3 runs 14 residues. Germline CDR1 reads GTSNPN; CDR2 reads SVGIG (reference sequence). The CDR3 spells CAWSSQGARETQYF. The CDR3 DNA is TGTGCCTGGAGTTCACAGGGGGCCCGGGAGACCCAGTACTTC.

This chain connects TRBV21-1 to TRBJ1-3; TRBD1, the table's D call, was not compared with the DNA. TRBV21-1 is a documented pseudogene. This CDR3 has 11 residues. The CDR3 nucleotides are TGTCCCTGGCCCTCTGGAAACACCATATATTTT. Its protein product is CPWPSGNTIYF.

The chain has TRBV28 and TRBJ2-7, with D perhaps TRBD2 (5 bases). Trimming removed 6 bases at V and 2 bases at J, with 14 bases between. From germline, CDR1 is MDHEN and CDR2 SYDVKM. The CDR3 is 14 amino acids. CDR3 nucleotide sequence: TGTGCCAGCAGAATACGGGGTCGGGCCTACGAGCAGTACTTC. This translates into CASRIRGRAYEQYF. The variable domain in full, with the rest retrieved from reference TRBV28 and TRBJ2-7, is DVKVTQSSRYLVKRTGEKVFLECVQDMDHENMFWYRQDPGLGLRLIYFSYDVKMKEKGDIPEGYSVSREKKERFSLILESASTNQTSMYLCASRIRGRAYEQYFGPGTRLTVT.

The J gene is TRBJ2-7, the V gene TRBV12-3 or TRBV12-4, with TRBD1 identical over 8 bases. The CDR3 extends over 13 amino acids. V was pared by 6 bases and J by 5 bases, with 6 bases of the junction left unmatched. CDR3 sequence reads: CASSPTTGDEQYF. The CDR3 region has the DNA TGTGCCAGCAGCCCCACGACAGGGGACGAGCAGTACTTC.

This chain joins TRBV6-6 and TRBJ1-6, with TRBD1 matching over 11 bases. Germline V gene data show CDR1 as MNHNY and CDR2 as SVGAGI (reference sequence). The CDR3 runs to 14 residues. V shed 4 bases, J shed 10 bases, and the junction held 3 bases outside the gene matches. The CDR3 sequence is CASSSGTGGSPLHF. The CDR3, as DNA: TGTGCCAGCAGTTCCGGGACAGGGGGATCACCCCTCCACTTT.

The chain carries TRBV4-2 and TRBJ2-3, with 12 positions matching TRBD2. The CDR3 consists of 19 residues. Unmatched junction bases numbered 12, after V lost 2 bases and J lost 3 bases. Germline lookup yields CDR1 LGHNA and CDR2 YNFKEQ. The CDR3 nucleotides are TGTGCCAGCAGCCAAAAAAGGCTAGCGGGGGGGCGGTTGACAGATACGCAGTATTTT. Protein: CASSQKRLAGGRLTDTQYF.

The chain has TRBV4-1 and TRBJ1-3; 7 bases map to TRBD1. Germline trimming cut 2 bases from V and 8 bases from J; bases unmatched to any gene: 12. Germline V lookup: CDR1 MGHRA, CDR2 YSYEKL. This CDR3 spans 16 amino acids. The CDR3 nucleotides read TGCGCCAGCAGCCAACTTGGGACAGACCAAGAGGACACCATATATTTT. It specifies CASSQLGTDQEDTIYF.

J is TRBJ1-2 and V is TRBV19; D is uncertain. The CDR3 is made up of 14 amino acids. Trimming stripped 2 bases from V and 2 bases from J, with 9 bases between. CDR1 and CDR2 (germline): LNHDA, SQIVND (reference sequence). The chain's CDR3 is CASSINRYNYGYTF. In DNA form, the CDR3 reads TGTGCCAGTAGTATAAACAGATACAACTATGGCTACACCTTC. Complete variable domain (other parts from reference TRBV19 and TRBJ1-2): DGGITQSPKYLFRKEGQNVTLSCEQNLNHDAMYWYRQDPGQGLRLIYYSQIVNDFQKGDIAEGYSVSREKKESFPLTVTSAQKNPTAFYLCASSINRYNYGYTFGSGTRLTVV.

The rearrangement links TRBV10-3 to TRBJ2-5; D remains ambiguous. CDR1 and CDR2 (germline): ENHRY, SYGVKD. V shed 0 bases and J shed 7 bases, with 15 bases lying between them. This CDR3 region has 15 residues. CDR3 region: CAISESISSGWTQYF. CDR3 sequence (DNA): TGTGCCATCAGTGAGTCGATAAGCTCCGGGTGGACCCAGTACTTC.

The chain links TRBV5-1 to TRBJ2-1; perhaps TRBD2 as D (5 bases). Germline V lookup: CDR1 SGHRS, CDR2 YFSETQ. This CDR3 is built from 13 residues. Trimming shortened V by 5 bases and J by 5 bases, and 11 bases separated the two germline ends. The CDR3, as DNA: TGCGCCAGCAGTACCGGGATCAACAATGAGCAGTTCTTC. Its protein is CASSTGINNEQFF.

The chain uses TRBV27 and TRBJ1-2; D unclear. The V end lost 4 bases, the J end lost 8 bases, and 11 bases lay between the germline ends. CDR1 and CDR2 (germline): MNHEY, SMNVEV (reference sequence). CDR3 length: 12 amino acids. Here the CDR3 reads CASSWPGGGYTF. CDR3 nucleotides: TGTGCCAGCAGTTGGCCGGGAGGAGGCTACACCTTC.

The chain links TRBV7-3 to TRBJ1-1; 11 nucleotides line up with TRBD1. The CDR3 consists of 15 residues. V was clipped by 4 bases and J by 5 bases; unmatched bases: 6. The germline V gene encodes CDR1 SGHTA and CDR2 FQGTGA. The CDR3 region has the DNA TGTGCCAGCAGCTCTCGGACAGGGGGCAGGACTGAAGCTTTCTTT. Amino acids: CASSSRTGGRTEAFF.

The chain uses TRBV3-1 (or the pseudogene TRBV3-2) and TRBJ1-2, with unresolved D. V lost 5 bases, J lost 3 bases, and 19 bases lay in between. CDR3 length: 16 residues. Germline CDR1 LGHDT, CDR2 YNNKEL (reference sequence). The CDR3 coding sequence is TGTGCCAGCAGCGCCGCCTCGGGGAGGCGCGACTATGGCTACACCTTC. This translates into CASSAASGRRDYGYTF.